These T cell receptor beta chains were read from a single sample in a study of cytomegalovirus exposure and HLA in healthy donors. Profiled with immunoSEQ multiplex PCR; TCRdb holds only in-frame clones, not every one. The profile shows 190,000 or so clones, roughly four fifths of them singletons. The sequencing sample was made of PBMCs. The receptors were gathered from a man aged 45-65 years in good health and CMV-seronegative. Both conserved end residues are part of each CDR3. Fields, in order: J gene, clone size, D gene, V gene, CDR3 protein, CDR3 DNA. A D gene is named only where the DNA matches it firmly. Some rows have no size entry. The others give once, few or many, or a class for an expanded clone.

TRBJ2-1 | - | - | TRBV5-6 | CASSLIGNEQFF | TGTGCCAGCAGCTTGATCGGGAATGAGCAGTTCTTC
TRBJ1-5 | - | TRBD1 | TRBV7-6 | CASSLNRGSWPQHF | TGTGCCAGCAGCTTAAACAGGGGATCATGGCCCCAGCATTTT
TRBJ2-3 | - | - | TRBV18 | CASSPPDRPNTQYF | TGTGCCAGCTCACCACCAGACAGACCCAATACGCAGTATTTT
TRBJ2-7 | - | - | TRBV6-1 | CASSAESHEQYF | TGTGCCAGCAGTGCGGAGTCCCACGAGCAGTACTTC
TRBJ2-2 | - | - | TRBV18 | CASSPRPGKEIGELFF | TGTGCCAGCTCACCACGGCCAGGGAAGGAGATCGGGGAGCTGTTTTTT
TRBJ1-3 | - | TRBD1 | TRBV30 | CAWAGQATSGNTIYF | TGTGCCTGGGCGGGACAGGCCACCTCTGGAAACACCATATATTTT
TRBJ2-6 | once | - | TRBV25-1 | CASSEGGASGANVLTF | TGTGCCAGCAGTGAAGGGGGGGCTTCTGGGGCCAACGTCCTGACTTTC
TRBJ2-7 | - | TRBD1 | TRBV18 | CASSPSRGLRMEQYF | TGTGCCAGCTCACCCAGCAGGGGGCTTAGGATGGAGCAGTACTTC
TRBJ1-1 | few | - | TRBV4-3 | CASSQVGVNTEAFF | TGCGCCAGCAGCCAAGTAGGGGTAAACACTGAAGCTTTCTTT
TRBJ2-1 | - | TRBD1 | TRBV4-3 | CASSPAGTGGGNGQFF | TGCGCCAGCAGCCCCGCGGGGACAGGGGGCGGGAATGGGCAGTTCTTC
TRBJ2-7 | - | - | TRBV6-5 | CASSLGLNSYEQYF | TGTGCCAGCAGTTTAGGACTGAACTCCTACGAGCAGTACTTC
TRBJ2-3 | - | TRBD2 | TRBV5-1 | CASSTRAGVSDTQYF | TGCGCCAGCAGCACTAGAGCGGGAGTCTCAGATACGCAGTATTTT
TRBJ2-5 | - | TRBD2 | TRBV4-3 | CASSTLGGETQYF | TGCGCCAGCTCGACTTTGGGAGGGGAGACCCAGTACTTC
TRBJ2-3 | - | - | TRBV28 | CASIPAEGSWDTQYF | TGTGCCAGCATCCCCGCCGAAGGGAGTTGGGATACGCAGTATTTT
TRBJ1-1 | few | TRBD1 | TRBV4-2 | CASSQAGQGNTEAFF | TGTGCCAGCAGCCAAGCTGGACAGGGGAACACTGAAGCTTTCTTT
TRBJ2-5 | once | - | TRBV4-1 | CASSRGSRETQYF | TGCGCCAGCAGCCGAGGGTCGAGAGAGACCCAGTACTTC
TRBJ2-7 | - | - | TRBV6-5 | CASSYFPGLLEQYF | TGTGCCAGCAGTTACTTCCCCGGACTACTTGAGCAGTACTTC
TRBJ1-2 | - | - | TRBV6-5 | CASSSRGGRNYGYTF | TGTGCCAGCAGTTCCCGGGGGGGGAGGAACTATGGCTACACCTTC
TRBJ2-5 | - | TRBD1 | TRBV9 | CASSPRTGTETQYF | TGTGCCAGCAGCCCGAGGACAGGGACAGAGACCCAGTACTTC
TRBJ1-1 | - | TRBD1 | TRBV28 | CASSFQGENTEAFF | TGTGCCAGCAGTTTCCAGGGGGAGAACACTGAAGCTTTCTTT
TRBJ2-7 | - | - | TRBV2 | CASSNREAYEQYF | TGTGCCAGCAGCAACAGGGAAGCCTACGAGCAGTACTTC
TRBJ2-2 | - | TRBD1 | TRBV7-3 | CASSAQGVGELFF | TGTGCCAGCAGCGCGCAGGGGGTGGGGGAGCTGTTTTTT
TRBJ2-7 | few | - | TRBV5-1 | CASSGAYGSNEQYF | TGCGCCAGCAGCGGGGCGTATGGTAGTAACGAGCAGTACTTC
TRBJ2-7 | - | TRBD2 | TRBV12-5 | CASGLGGLEHEQYF | TGTGCTAGTGGTTTGGGGGGACTAGAGCACGAGCAGTACTTC
TRBJ2-7 | - | TRBD1 | TRBV5-4 | CASSFGQGGEQYF | TGTGCCAGCAGCTTCGGACAGGGCGGAGAGCAGTACTTC
TRBJ2-2 | - | - | TRBV19 | CASSISGAYAGELFF | TGTGCCAGTAGTATAAGCGGAGCGTACGCCGGGGAGCTGTTTTTT
TRBJ2-1 | - | - | TRBV28 | CASTSSELYNEQFF | TGTGCCAGCACTTCATCGGAGCTCTACAATGAGCAGTTCTTC
TRBJ1-1 | once | - | TRBV7-8 | CASSLVEGVGAFF | TGTGCCAGCAGCTTAGTCGAGGGTGTTGGAGCTTTCTTT
TRBJ1-6 | - | TRBD1 | TRBV6-6 | CASSSGQGNSPLHF | TGTGCCAGCAGTTCGGGACAGGGGAATTCACCCCTCCACTTT
TRBJ2-5 | - | TRBD1 | TRBV28 | CASSTGQGVETQYF | TGTGCCAGCAGTACGGGACAGGGTGTTGAGACCCAGTACTTC
TRBJ2-3 | - | TRBD2 | TRBV29-1 | CSAASGRRTDTQYF | TGCAGCGCCGCTAGCGGGAGACGCACAGATACGCAGTATTTT
TRBJ1-3 | - | - | TRBV7-9 | CASSPRQFPPNTIYF | TGTGCCAGCAGCCCTCGACAGTTCCCCCCAAACACCATATATTTT
TRBJ1-3 | - | TRBD1 | TRBV18 | CASSPGQGGNTIYF | TGTGCCAGCTCACCCGGACAGGGGGGAAACACCATATATTTT
TRBJ1-2 | - | TRBD1 | TRBV7-9 | CSSSPTDRGNYGYTF | TGTTCCAGCAGCCCCACGGACAGGGGGAACTATGGCTACACCTTC
TRBJ2-5 | - | - | TRBV21-1 | CASSKAGHQETQYF | TGTGCCAGCAGCAAAGCGGGGCACCAAGAGACCCAGTACTTC
TRBJ2-7 | - | TRBD2 | TRBV6-6 | CASSPAGGPYEQYF | TGTGCCAGCAGTCCAGCGGGAGGGCCTTACGAGCAGTACTTC
TRBJ2-5 | - | - | TRBV6-1 | CASRAYGEQETQYF | TGTGCCAGCAGAGCTTACGGAGAGCAGGAGACCCAGTACTTC
TRBJ1-2 | - | - | TRBV19 | CASNDPQGRTYGYTF | TGTGCCAGTAACGACCCGCAGGGGCGGACCTATGGCTACACCTTC
TRBJ1-2 | - | - | TRBV19 | CASSISGRYGYTF | TGTGCCAGTAGTATTTCAGGGCGTTATGGCTACACCTTC
TRBJ2-3 | - | TRBD2 | TRBV25-1 | CASSDRRGDTDTQYF | TGTGCCAGCAGTGATCGACGGGGGGACACAGATACGCAGTATTTT
TRBJ2-3 | - | TRBD2 | TRBV10-3 | CAISPPGLAGGADTQYF | TGTGCCATCAGTCCCCCCGGACTAGCGGGGGGGGCAGATACGCAGTATTTT
TRBJ1-2 | - | - | TRBV6-6 | CASSYSPVSGYTF | TGTGCCAGCAGTTACTCTCCAGTATCCGGCTACACCTTC
TRBJ2-3 | - | TRBD2 | TRBV25-1 | CASSESMGGTQYF | TGTGCCAGCAGTGAATCAATGGGGGGGACGCAGTATTTT
TRBJ2-7 | - | TRBD1 | TRBV7-8 | CASSYTGTGGYEQYF | TGTGCCAGCAGTTACACCGGGACAGGGGGCTACGAGCAGTACTTC
TRBJ1-4 | few | TRBD1 | TRBV6-5 | CASRTGQLNEKLFF | TGTGCCAGCCGGACGGGACAGCTTAATGAAAAACTGTTTTTT
TRBJ2-7 | - | - | TRBV5-5 | CASSFTQYEQYF | TGTGCCAGCAGCTTCACACAGTACGAGCAGTACTTC
TRBJ2-7 | - | - | TRBV7-2 | CASSSTYTYEQYF | TGTGCCAGCAGCTCGACATACACCTACGAGCAGTACTTC
TRBJ1-2 | - | - | TRBV19 | CASSKQEGYGYTF | TGTGCCAGTAGTAAACAGGAGGGGTATGGCTACACCTTC
TRBJ2-5 | - | TRBD1 | TRBV6-1 | CASSELRGRETQYF | TGTGCCAGCAGTGAACTTAGGGGGCGGGAGACCCAGTACTTC
TRBJ1-1 | - | - | TRBV5-1 | CASSLTGAGTEAFF | TGCGCCAGCAGCTTGACGGGAGCGGGCACTGAAGCTTTCTTT
TRBJ1-5 | - | TRBD1 | TRBV7-2 | CASSRGTGGGNQPQHF | TGTGCCAGCAGCCGTGGGACAGGGGGCGGCAATCAGCCCCAGCATTTT
TRBJ1-6 | once | TRBD1 | TRBV4-3 | CASSRDRAYNSPLHF | TGCGCCAGCAGCCGGGACAGAGCTTACAATTCACCCCTCCACTTT
TRBJ2-4 | - | TRBD1 | TRBV28 | CASSPGQGAKNIQYF | TGTGCCAGCAGCCCGGGACAGGGGGCCAAAAACATTCAGTACTTC
TRBJ2-5 | - | - | TRBV6-1 | CASSAGYQETQYF | TGTGCCAGCAGCGCGGGCTACCAAGAGACCCAGTACTTC
TRBJ2-3 | - | TRBD1 | TRBV7-9 | CASSTKTGASTDTQYF | TGTGCCAGCAGCACGAAGACAGGGGCAAGCACAGATACGCAGTATTTT
TRBJ1-2 | - | TRBD1 | TRBV5-4 | CASSPSGSGRGSYYGYTF | TGTGCCAGCAGCCCAAGTGGGAGCGGCAGGGGGTCTTACTATGGCTACACCTTC
TRBJ2-5 | - | TRBD2 | TRBV19 | CASSIGTSVKETQYF | TGTGCCAGTAGTATAGGGACTAGTGTGAAAGAGACCCAGTACTTC
TRBJ2-1 | - | TRBD2 | TRBV9 | CASSPRLAGNNEQFF | TGTGCCAGCAGCCCCCGACTAGCGGGAAACAATGAGCAGTTCTTC
TRBJ1-2 | once | - | TRBV5-4 | CASSLEQLSGYTF | TGTGCCAGCAGCTTGGAACAGTTGAGTGGCTACACCTTC
TRBJ2-2 | - | - | TRBV15 | CATSRGLDNTGELFF | TGTGCCACCAGCAGAGGACTAGATAACACCGGGGAGCTGTTTTTT